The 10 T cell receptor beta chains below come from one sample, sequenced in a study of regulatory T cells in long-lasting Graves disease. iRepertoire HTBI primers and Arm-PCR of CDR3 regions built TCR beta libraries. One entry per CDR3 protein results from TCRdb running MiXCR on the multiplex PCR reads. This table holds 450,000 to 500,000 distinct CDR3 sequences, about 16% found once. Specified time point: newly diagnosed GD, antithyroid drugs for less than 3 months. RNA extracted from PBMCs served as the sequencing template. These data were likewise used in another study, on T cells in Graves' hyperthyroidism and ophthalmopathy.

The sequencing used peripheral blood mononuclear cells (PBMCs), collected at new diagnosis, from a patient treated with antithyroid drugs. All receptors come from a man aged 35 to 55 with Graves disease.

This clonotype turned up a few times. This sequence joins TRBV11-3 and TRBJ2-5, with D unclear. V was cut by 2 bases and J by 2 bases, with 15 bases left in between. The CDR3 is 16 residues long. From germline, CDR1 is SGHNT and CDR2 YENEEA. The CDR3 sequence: CASSLPTTRRQETQYF. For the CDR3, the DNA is TGTGCCAGCAGCTTACCCACAACCCGCAGACAAGAGACCCAGTACTTC. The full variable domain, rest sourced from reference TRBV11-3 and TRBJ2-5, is EAGVVQSPRYKIIEKKQPVAFWCNPISGHNTLYWYLQNLGQGPELLIRYENEEAVDDSQLPKDRFSAERLKGVDSTLKIQPAELGDSAVYLCASSLPTTRRQETQYFGPGTRLLVL.

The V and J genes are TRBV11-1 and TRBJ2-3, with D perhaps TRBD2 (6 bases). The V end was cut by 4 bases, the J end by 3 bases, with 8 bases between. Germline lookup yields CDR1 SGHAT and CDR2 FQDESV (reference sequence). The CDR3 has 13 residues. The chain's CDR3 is CASSSGETDTQYF. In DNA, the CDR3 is TGTGCCAGCAGCTCGGGGGAGACAGATACGCAGTATTTT.

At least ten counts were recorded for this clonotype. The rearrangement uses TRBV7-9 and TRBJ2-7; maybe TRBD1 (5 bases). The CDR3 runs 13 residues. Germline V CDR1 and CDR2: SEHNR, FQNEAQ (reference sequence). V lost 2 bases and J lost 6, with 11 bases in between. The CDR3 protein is CASSLQGLLEQYF. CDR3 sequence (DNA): TGTGCCAGCAGCTTACAGGGTCTCCTCGAGCAGTACTTC.

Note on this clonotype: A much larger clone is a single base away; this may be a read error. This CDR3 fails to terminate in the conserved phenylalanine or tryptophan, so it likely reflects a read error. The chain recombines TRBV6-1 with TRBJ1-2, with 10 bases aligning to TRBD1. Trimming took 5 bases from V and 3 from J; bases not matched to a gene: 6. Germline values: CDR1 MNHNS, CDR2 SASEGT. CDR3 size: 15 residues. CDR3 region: CASSPGTGAYYGYTL. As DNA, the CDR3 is TGTGCCAGCAGTCCCGGGACAGGGGCGTACTATGGCTACACCCTC.

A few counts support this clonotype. The CDR3 nucleotides are TGCAGTGCTCCTAGGGGGAGGGGAGAAGGATACAATGAGCAGTTCTTC. Translating it yields CSAPRGRGEGYNEQFF. The V and J genes are TRBV20-1 and TRBJ2-1; possibly TRBD2 for D (7 bases). The germline V gene has CDR1 DFQATT and CDR2 SNEGSKA (reference sequence). This CDR3 has 16 residues. Trimming took off 5 bases at V and 4 bases at J, with 21 bases between the two ends.

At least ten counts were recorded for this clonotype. This chain's CDR3 is CASSLKGTTGELFF. Here the CDR3 DNA reads TGCGCCAGCAGCTTAAAGGGGACCACCGGGGAGCTGTTTTTT. This sequence joins TRBV5-1 and TRBJ2-2, with D possibly being TRBD1 or TRBD2 (5 bases each). The CDR3 has 14 amino acids. V was trimmed by 2 bases and J by 4 bases, leaving 9 bases between them. Germline values: CDR1 SGHRS, CDR2 YFSETQ. Complete variable domain (other parts from reference TRBV5-1 and TRBJ2-2): KAGVTQTPRYLIKTRGQQVTLSCSPISGHRSVSWYQQTPGQGLQFLFEYFSETQRNKGNFPGRFSGRQFSNSRSEMNVSTLELGDSALYLCASSLKGTTGELFFGEGSRLTVL.

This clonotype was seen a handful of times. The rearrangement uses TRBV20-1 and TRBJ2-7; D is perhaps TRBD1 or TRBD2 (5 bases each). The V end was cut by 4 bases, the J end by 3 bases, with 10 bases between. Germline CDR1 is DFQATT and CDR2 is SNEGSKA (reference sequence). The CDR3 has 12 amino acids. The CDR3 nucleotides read TGCAGTGCTATGGGACGGCACTACGAGCAGTACTTC. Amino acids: CSAMGRHYEQYF.

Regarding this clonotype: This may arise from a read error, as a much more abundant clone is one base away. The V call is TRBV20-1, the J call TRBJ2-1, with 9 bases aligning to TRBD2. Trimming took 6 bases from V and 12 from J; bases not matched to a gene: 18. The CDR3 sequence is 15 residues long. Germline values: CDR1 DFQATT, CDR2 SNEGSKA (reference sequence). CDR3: CSAINLPSGEWGQFF. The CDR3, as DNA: TGCAGTGCCATCAACTTGCCTAGCGGGGAGTGGGGGCAGTTCTTC.

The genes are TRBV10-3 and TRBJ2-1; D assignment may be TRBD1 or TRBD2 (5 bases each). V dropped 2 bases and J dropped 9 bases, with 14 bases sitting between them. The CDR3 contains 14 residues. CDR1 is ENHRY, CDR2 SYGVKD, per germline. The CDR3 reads CAISEASTGGEQFF. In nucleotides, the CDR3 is TGTGCCATCAGTGAGGCTAGCACTGGGGGTGAGCAGTTCTTC.

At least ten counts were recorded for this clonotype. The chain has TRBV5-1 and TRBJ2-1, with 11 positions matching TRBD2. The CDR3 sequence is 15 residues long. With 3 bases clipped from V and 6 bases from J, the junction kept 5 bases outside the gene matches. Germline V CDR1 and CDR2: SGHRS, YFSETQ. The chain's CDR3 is CASSSGLADINEQFF. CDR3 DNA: TGCGCCAGCAGCTCGGGACTAGCGGATATCAATGAGCAGTTCTTC.